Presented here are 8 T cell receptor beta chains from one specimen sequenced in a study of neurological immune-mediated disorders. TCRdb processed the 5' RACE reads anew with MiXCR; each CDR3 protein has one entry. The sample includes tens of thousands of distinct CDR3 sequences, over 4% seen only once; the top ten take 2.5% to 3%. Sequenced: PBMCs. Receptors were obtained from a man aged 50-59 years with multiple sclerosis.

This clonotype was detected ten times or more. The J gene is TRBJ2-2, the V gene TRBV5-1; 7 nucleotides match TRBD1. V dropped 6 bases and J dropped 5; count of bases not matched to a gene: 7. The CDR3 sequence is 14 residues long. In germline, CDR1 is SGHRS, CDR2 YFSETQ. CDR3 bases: TGCGCCAGCACCCTACAGGGGACGACCGGGGAGCTGTTTTTT. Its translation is CASTLQGTTGELFF.

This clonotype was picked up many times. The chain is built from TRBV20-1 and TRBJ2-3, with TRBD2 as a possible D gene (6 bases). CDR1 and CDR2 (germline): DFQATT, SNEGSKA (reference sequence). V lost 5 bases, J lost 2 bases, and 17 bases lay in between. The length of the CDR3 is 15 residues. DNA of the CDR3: TGCAGTGCTCACCCTGGGACTGACCCCACAGATACGCAGTATTTT. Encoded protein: CSAHPGTDPTDTQYF.

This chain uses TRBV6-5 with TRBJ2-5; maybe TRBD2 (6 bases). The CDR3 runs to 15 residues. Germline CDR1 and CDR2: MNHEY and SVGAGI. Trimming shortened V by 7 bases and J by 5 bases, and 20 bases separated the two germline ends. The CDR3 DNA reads TGTGCCAGCACACGGTCCCAAACCGGAGGGGAGACCCAGTACTTC. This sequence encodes CASTRSQTGGETQYF.

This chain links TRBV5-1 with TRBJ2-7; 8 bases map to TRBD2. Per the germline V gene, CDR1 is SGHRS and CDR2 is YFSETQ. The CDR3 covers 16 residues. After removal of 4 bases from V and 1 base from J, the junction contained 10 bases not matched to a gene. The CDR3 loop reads CASSLMIGRASYEQYF. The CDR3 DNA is TGCGCCAGCAGCCTCATGATCGGGAGGGCTTCCTACGAGCAGTACTTC.

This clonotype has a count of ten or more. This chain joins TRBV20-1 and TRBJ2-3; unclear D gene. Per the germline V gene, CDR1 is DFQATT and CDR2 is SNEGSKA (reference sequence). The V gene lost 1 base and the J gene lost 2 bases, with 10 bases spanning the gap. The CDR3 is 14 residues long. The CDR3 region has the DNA TGCAGTGCTAGAGCGTCAAGTAACACAGATACGCAGTATTTT. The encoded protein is CSARASSNTDTQYF.

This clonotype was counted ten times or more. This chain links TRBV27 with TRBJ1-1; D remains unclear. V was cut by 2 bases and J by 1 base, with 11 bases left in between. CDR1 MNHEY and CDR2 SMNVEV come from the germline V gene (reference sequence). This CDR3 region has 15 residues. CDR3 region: CASSLGIQGNTEAFF. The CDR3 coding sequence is TGTGCCAGCAGTTTAGGGATCCAAGGGAACACTGAAGCTTTCTTT.

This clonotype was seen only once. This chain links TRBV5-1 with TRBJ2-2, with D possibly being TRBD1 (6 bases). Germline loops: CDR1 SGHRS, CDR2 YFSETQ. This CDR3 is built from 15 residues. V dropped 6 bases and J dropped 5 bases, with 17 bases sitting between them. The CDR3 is CASNGPEQGTGELFF. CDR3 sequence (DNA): TGCGCCAGCAATGGCCCTGAACAGGGAACCGGGGAGCTGTTTTTT.

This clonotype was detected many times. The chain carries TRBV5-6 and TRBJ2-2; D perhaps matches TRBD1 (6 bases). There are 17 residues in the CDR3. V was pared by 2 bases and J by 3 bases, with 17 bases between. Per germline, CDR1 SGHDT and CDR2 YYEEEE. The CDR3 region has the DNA TGTGCCAGCAGCTTCCGACTTACAGGGCCGCACACCGGGGAGCTGTTTTTT. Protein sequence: CASSFRLTGPHTGELFF.